These 9 T cell receptor beta chains were all obtained from the same sample, sequenced in a study of blood T cell repertoires in COVID-19. Measured with immunoSEQ multiplex PCR; TCRdb has only the in-frame clones, and not every one. The data show 59,000 or so clones, with 65% to 80% seen just once and 3.5% held by the top ten. The sample was peripheral blood. These receptors came from a man aged 55 to 69 with acute or convalescent COVID-19.

The chain combines TRBV9 with TRBJ2-1, with D perhaps TRBD2 (5 bases). V was trimmed by 3 bases and J by 8 bases, leaving 15 bases between them. This CDR3 region has 14 residues. CDR1 is SGDLS, CDR2 YYNGEE, per germline. As DNA, the CDR3 is TGTGCCAGCAGCGCCGGCCCCCGAGCGGATGAGCAGTTCTTC. It codes for CASSAGPRADEQFF.

This clone was seen only a few times. The V gene is TRBV19, the J gene TRBJ1-2; 10 bases map to TRBD1. The CDR3 runs to 15 residues. The germline gives CDR1 LNHDA, CDR2 SQIVND (reference sequence). V trimming: 3 bases; J trimming: 11 bases; junction bases outside the gene matches: 12. The chain's CDR3 is CASSMWDRGYRRYTF. The CDR3 DNA reads TGTGCCAGTAGTATGTGGGACAGGGGATATCGAAGATACACCTTC.

This clone came up a few times. The V gene is TRBV2, the J gene TRBJ1-2, with a tentative D call TRBD1 (5 bases). Per the germline V gene, CDR1 is SNHLY and CDR2 is FYNNEI. CDR3 length: 12 residues. V was cut by 8 bases and J by 4 bases, with 11 bases left in between. The CDR3 sequence is CASLKGAYGYTF. CDR3 bases: TGTGCCAGCCTCAAAGGGGCCTATGGCTACACCTTC.

This clone was detected only once. This rearrangement joins TRBV24-1 to TRBJ2-1; tentatively, D is TRBD2 (5 bases). CDR1 is KGHDR and CDR2 is SFDVKD in the germline V gene. Trimming stripped 5 bases from V and 0 bases from J, with 16 bases between. This CDR3 spans 17 amino acids. The CDR3 coding sequence is TGTGCCACCAGTGCTCAACTAGGACGCAGCTCCTACAATGAGCAGTTCTTC. Protein sequence: CATSAQLGRSSYNEQFF.

V gene TRBV5-1 combines with J gene TRBJ2-1; 7 bases align to TRBD2. Per germline, CDR1 SGHRS and CDR2 YFSETQ. Losses at the gene ends were 3 bases for V and 7 bases for J; bases not matched to a gene: 7. The CDR3 covers 14 residues. CDR3 in amino acids: CASSSAGIRNEQFF. As DNA, the CDR3 is TGCGCCAGCAGCTCAGCGGGAATAAGAAATGAGCAGTTCTTC. The full variable domain, in which reference TRBV5-1 and TRBJ2-1 provide the parts outside the CDR3, is KAGVTQTPRYLIKTRGQQVTLSCSPISGHRSVSWYQQTPGQGLQFLFEYFSETQRNKGNFPGRFSGRQFSNSRSEMNVSTLELGDSALYLCASSSAGIRNEQFFGPGTRLTVL.

The chain is built from TRBV7-2 and TRBJ2-2; tentatively, D is TRBD1 (5 bases). CDR3 length: 17 amino acids. The germline V gene encodes CDR1 SGHTA and CDR2 FQGNSA. The V and J ends lost 7 bases and 6 bases respectively, with 24 bases between them. This chain's CDR3 is CASTSKLTIRGSGELFF. DNA for the CDR3: TGTGCCAGCACATCTAAACTGACGATAAGGGGCTCCGGGGAGCTGTTTTTT.

This rearrangement joins TRBV15 to TRBJ1-5; D unclear. CDR3 length equals 12 residues. Germline V gives CDR1 LNHNV, CDR2 YYDKDF (reference sequence). The V and J ends lost 1 base and 6 bases respectively, with 4 bases between them. In DNA form, the CDR3 reads TGTGCCACCAGCAGAGTCTCTCAGCCCCAGCATTTT. Its protein product is CATSRVSQPQHF. The full variable domain, with the rest looked up from reference TRBV15 and TRBJ1-5, is DAMVIQNPRYQVTQFGKPVTLSCSQTLNHNVMYWYQQKSSQAPKLLFHYYDKDFNNEADTPDNFQSRRPNTSFCFLDIRSPGLGDTAMYLCATSRVSQPQHFGDGTRLSIL.

The rearrangement links TRBV7-3 to TRBJ2-2; 7 bases are shared with TRBD2. The CDR3 extends over 16 amino acids. CDR1 is SGHTA and CDR2 is FQGTGA in the germline V gene. V shed 4 bases and J 2 bases; nucleotides not matched to a gene: 7. The CDR3: CASSSPTSYNTGELFF. In nucleotides, the CDR3 is TGTGCCAGCAGCTCCCCGACTAGCTACAACACCGGGGAGCTGTTTTTT. The variable domain in full, with the rest retrieved from reference TRBV7-3 and TRBJ2-2, is GAGVSQTPSNKVTEKGKYVELRCDPISGHTALYWYRQSLGQGPEFLIYFQGTGAADDSGLPNDRFFAVRPEGSVSTLKIQRTERGDSAVYLCASSSPTSYNTGELFFGEGSRLTVL.

This clone has just one count. The chain carries TRBV3-1 (or the pseudogene TRBV3-2) and TRBJ2-4; the match to TRBD1 covers 11 bases. CDR3 size: 14 residues. CDR1 is LGHDT, CDR2 YNNKEL, per germline (reference sequence). J was trimmed by 9 bases and V by 4 bases; bases with no gene match: 5. CDR3 bases: TGTGCCAGCAGCCGCGGACAGGGGGCCGTCATTCAGTACTTC. It codes for CASSRGQGAVIQYF.